This TCR beta chain is from a study of shared clonotypes between healthy human individuals. General study points: The sharing of about 5.3% of naive CD4 clonotypes was seen across a handful of donors. Among the subsets, naive ones generally showed larger estimated richness than memory ones.

The germline V gene encodes CDR1 SEHNR and CDR2 FQNEAQ (reference sequence). V was trimmed by 5 bases and J by 2 bases, leaving 8 bases between them. The CDR3 is 13 amino acids. Comments on this clone: Its matching antigen is unknown.

The method was immunoSEQ multiplex PCR; TCRdb's version includes in-frame clones alone and lacks a portion of them. The repertoire holds some 1 million clones, with around 74% as singletons. The sequence was collected from a man aged 18 to 30 in good health. Sequencing was done on a sample of memory CD4+ T cells sorted from blood. Subset meaning: CD45RA-negative fraction. The genes are TRBV7-9 and TRBJ2-3; D uncertain. In nucleotides, the CDR3 is TGTGCCAGCAGCCCCTCCCTCACAGATACGCAGTATTTT. Protein sequence: CASSPSLTDTQYF.